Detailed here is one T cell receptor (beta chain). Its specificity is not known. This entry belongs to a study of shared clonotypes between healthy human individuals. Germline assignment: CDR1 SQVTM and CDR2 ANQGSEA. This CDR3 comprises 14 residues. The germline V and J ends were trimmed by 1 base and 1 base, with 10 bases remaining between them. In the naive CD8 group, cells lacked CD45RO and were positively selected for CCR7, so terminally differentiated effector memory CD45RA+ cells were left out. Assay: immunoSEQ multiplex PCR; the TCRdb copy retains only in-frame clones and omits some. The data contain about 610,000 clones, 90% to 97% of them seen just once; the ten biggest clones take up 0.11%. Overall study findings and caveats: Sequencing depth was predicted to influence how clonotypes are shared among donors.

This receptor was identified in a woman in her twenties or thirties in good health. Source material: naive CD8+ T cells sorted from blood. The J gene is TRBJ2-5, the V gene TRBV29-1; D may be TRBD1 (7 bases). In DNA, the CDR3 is TGCAGCGTTGAAGTCAGGGGGGCCCAAGAGACCCAGTACTTC. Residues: CSVEVRGAQETQYF.